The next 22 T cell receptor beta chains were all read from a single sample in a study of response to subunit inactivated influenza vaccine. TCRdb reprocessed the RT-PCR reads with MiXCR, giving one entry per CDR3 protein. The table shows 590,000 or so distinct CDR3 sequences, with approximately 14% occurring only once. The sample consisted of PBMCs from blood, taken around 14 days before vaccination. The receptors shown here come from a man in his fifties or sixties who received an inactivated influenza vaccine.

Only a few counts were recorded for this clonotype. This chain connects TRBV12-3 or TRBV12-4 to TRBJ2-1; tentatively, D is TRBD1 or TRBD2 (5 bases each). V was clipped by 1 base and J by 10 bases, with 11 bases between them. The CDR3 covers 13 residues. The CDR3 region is CASSLVSRDEQFF. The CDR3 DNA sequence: TGTGCCAGCAGTTTAGTGAGCAGGGACGAGCAGTTCTTC.

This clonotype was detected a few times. For the CDR3, the DNA is TGTGCCAGCAGCTTGTCGACAGGGGGGTACAATGAGCAGTTCTTC. Translated, it gives CASSLSTGGYNEQFF. This chain links TRBV5-5 with TRBJ2-1; TRBD1 agrees at 9 bases. Germline assignment: CDR1 SGHKS and CDR2 YYEKEE (reference sequence). Trimming took 1 base from V and 4 from J; bases not matched to a gene: 3. The CDR3 sequence is 15 residues long.

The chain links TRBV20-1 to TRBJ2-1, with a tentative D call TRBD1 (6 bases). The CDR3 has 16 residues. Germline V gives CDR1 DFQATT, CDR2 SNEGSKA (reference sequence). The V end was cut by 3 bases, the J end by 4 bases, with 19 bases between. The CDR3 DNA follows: TGCAGTGCTAGCCCTCCACTGGGGGCGGCATACAATGAGCAGTTCTTC. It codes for CSASPPLGAAYNEQFF.

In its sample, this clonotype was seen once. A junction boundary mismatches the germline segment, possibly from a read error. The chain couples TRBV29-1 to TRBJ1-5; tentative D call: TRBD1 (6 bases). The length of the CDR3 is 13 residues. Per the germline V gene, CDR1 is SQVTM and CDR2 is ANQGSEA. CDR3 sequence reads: CGVSGDGNQPQHF. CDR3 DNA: TGCGGCGTCTCAGGGGATGGCAATCAGCCCCAGCATTTT.

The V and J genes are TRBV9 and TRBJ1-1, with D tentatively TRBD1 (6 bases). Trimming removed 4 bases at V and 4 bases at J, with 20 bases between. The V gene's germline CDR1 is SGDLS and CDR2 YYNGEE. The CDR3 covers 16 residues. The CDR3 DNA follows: TGTGCCAGCAGCCCTCATGGCGGGGGCCGGGGCACTGAAGCTTTCTTT. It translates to CASSPHGGGRGTEAFF.

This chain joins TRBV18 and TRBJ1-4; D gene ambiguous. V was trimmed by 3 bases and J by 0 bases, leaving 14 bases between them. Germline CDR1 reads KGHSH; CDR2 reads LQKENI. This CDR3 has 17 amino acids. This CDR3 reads CASSPVLASSTNEKLFF. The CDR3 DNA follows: TGTGCCAGCTCACCGGTCCTGGCAAGTTCAACTAATGAAAAACTGTTTTTT.

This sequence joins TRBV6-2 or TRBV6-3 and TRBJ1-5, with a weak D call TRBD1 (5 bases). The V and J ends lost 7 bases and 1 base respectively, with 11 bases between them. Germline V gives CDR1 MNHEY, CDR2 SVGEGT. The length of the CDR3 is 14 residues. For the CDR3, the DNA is TGTGCCAGCACCCTGGAGGGGAGCAATCAGCCCCAGCATTTT. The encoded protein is CASTLEGSNQPQHF.

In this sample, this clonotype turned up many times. The CDR3 DNA follows: TGTGCCAGCAGTTTAACTAGCGGAGACAATGAGCAGTTCTTC. It encodes CASSLTSGDNEQFF. The rearrangement joins TRBV12-3 or TRBV12-4 to TRBJ2-1; 8 bases are shared with TRBD2. V was pared by 2 bases and J by 5 bases, with 2 bases of the junction left unmatched. The CDR3 length is 14 residues.

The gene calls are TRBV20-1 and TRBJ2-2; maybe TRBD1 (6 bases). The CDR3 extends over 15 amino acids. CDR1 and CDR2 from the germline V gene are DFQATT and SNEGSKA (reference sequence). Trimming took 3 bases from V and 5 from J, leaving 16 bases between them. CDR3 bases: TGCAGTGCTAGTGTGGGGGCTCATTCAACCGGGGAGCTGTTTTTT. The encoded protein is CSASVGAHSTGELFF.

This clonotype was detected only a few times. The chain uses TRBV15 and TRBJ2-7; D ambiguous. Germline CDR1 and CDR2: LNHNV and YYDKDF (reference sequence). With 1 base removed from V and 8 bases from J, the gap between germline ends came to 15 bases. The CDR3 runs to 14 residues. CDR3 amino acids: CATSRGRLESQQYF. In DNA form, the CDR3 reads TGTGCCACCAGCAGAGGAAGACTGGAGTCTCAGCAGTACTTC.

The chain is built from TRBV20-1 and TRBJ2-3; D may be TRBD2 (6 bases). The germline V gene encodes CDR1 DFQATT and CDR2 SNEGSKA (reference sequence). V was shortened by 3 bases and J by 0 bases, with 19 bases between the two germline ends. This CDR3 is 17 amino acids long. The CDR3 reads CSASGFSASGSTDTQYF. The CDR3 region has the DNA TGCAGTGCTAGCGGTTTTAGTGCGAGCGGGAGCACAGATACGCAGTATTTT.

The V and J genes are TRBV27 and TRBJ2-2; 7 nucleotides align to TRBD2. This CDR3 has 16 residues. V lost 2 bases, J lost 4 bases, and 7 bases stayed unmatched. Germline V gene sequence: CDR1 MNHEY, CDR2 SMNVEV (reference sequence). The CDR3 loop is CASSLIAGVSTGELFF. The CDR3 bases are TGTGCCAGCAGTTTAATCGCGGGAGTCAGCACCGGGGAGCTGTTTTTT.

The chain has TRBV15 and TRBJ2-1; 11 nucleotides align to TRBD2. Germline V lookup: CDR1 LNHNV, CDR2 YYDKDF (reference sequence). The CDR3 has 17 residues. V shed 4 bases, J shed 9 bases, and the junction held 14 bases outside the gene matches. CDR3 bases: TGTGCCACCAGCACCCCGGGACTAGCGGCCCAAGTGGGTGAGCAGTTCTTC. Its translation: CATSTPGLAAQVGEQFF.

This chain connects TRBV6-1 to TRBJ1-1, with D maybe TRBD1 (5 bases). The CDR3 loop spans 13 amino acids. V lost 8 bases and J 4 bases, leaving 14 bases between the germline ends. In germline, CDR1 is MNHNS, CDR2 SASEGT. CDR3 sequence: CASFIPGGTEAFF. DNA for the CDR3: TGTGCCAGCTTTATCCCTGGGGGCACTGAAGCTTTCTTT.

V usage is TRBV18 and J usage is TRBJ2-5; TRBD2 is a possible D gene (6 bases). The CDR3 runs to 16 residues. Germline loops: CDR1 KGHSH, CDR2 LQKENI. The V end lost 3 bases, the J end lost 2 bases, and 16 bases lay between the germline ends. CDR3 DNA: TGTGCCAGCTCACCCCCCGGGTTAGCGGCACAAGAGACCCAGTACTTC. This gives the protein CASSPPGLAAQETQYF.

The chain's CDR3 is CASSLVGQGEKTQYF. CDR3 nucleotides: TGTGCCAGCAGCTTGGTGGGACAGGGTGAGAAGACCCAGTACTTC. J is TRBJ2-5 and V is TRBV5-4; 9 bases fit TRBD1. CDR3 length: 15 residues. With 0 bases clipped from V and 6 bases from J, the junction kept 6 bases outside the gene matches. Germline V gene data show CDR1 as SGHNT and CDR2 as YYREEE (reference sequence).

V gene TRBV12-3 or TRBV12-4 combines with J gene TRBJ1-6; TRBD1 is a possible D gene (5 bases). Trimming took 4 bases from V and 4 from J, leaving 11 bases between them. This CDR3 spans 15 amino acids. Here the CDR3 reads CASSSGRSYNSPLHF. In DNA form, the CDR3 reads TGTGCCAGCAGTTCGGGACGGAGTTATAATTCACCCCTCCACTTT.

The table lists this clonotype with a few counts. Written as DNA, the CDR3 is TGTGCCAGCAGTTACCAGATACATGAGCAGTTCTTC. This encodes CASSYQIHEQFF. The rearrangement uses TRBV6-2 or TRBV6-3 and TRBJ2-1, with D hard to call. Germline V gene lookup returns CDR1 MNHEY and CDR2 SVGEGT. CDR3 length: 12 residues. The V end lost 2 bases, the J end lost 8 bases, and 7 bases lay between the germline ends.

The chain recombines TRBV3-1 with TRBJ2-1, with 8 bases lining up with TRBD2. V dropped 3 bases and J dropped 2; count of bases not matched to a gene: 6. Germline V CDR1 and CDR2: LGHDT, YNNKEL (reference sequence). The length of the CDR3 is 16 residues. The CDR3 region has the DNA TGTGCCAGCAGCCAGTTATTAGCGGGACCCTACAATGAGCAGTTCTTC. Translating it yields CASSQLLAGPYNEQFF.

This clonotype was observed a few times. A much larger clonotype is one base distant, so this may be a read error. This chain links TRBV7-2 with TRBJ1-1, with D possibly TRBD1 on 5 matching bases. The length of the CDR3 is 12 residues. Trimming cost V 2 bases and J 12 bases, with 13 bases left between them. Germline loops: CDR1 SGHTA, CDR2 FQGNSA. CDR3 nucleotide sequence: TGTGCCAGCAGCTTATGGGACCAGGAAACTTTCTTT. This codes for CASSLWDQETFF.

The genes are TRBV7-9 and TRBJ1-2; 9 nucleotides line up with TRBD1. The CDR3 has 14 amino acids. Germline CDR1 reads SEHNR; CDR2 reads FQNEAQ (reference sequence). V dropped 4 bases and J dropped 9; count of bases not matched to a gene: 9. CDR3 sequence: CASSSRDRVTSYTF. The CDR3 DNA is TGTGCCAGCAGCTCCCGGGACAGGGTAACGAGCTACACCTTC. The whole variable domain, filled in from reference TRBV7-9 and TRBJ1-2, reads DTGVSQNPRHKITKRGQNVTFRCDPISEHNRLYWYRQTLGQGPEFLTYFQNEAQLEKSRLLSDRFSAERPKGSFSTLEIQRTEQGDSAMYLCASSSRDRVTSYTFGSGTRLTVV.

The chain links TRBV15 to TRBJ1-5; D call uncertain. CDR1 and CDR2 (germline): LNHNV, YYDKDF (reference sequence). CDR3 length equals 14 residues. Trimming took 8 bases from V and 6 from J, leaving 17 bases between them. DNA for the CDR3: TGTGCCACCCGACCCGAGACACAAGCTCAGCCCCAGCATTTT. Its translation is CATRPETQAQPQHF.